The rows below give T cell receptor beta chains drawn from one sample of a study of early T cells in non-severe SARS-CoV-2 infection. TCRdb redid the calling of the 5' RACE reads with MiXCR, one entry per CDR3 protein. This sample has 50,000 or so distinct CDR3 sequences; 15% occur once, and the top ten carry more than 8%. The sample here was whole blood, taken at baseline. The receptors stem from an adult who was a healthcare worker with PCR-confirmed SARS-CoV-2 infection or an uninfected control (not recorded which). Both conserved end residues are part of each CDR3. D genes are given only for firm matches. Some rows mark clone size as missing; the rest say once, few, many or name a class of expanded clone.

v_gene	j_gene	d_gene	abundance	CDR3aa	CDR3nt
TRBV7-9	TRBJ2-3	-	few	CASSRDLGTQYF	TGTGCCAGCAGCCGGGACTTAGGTACGCAGTATTTT
TRBV7-2	TRBJ2-3	-	many	CASSSGVDTQYF	TGTGCCAGCAGCAGCGGCGTGGATACGCAGTATTTT
TRBV7-7	TRBJ1-3	-	-	CAIGDSGNTIYF	TGTGCTATAGGGGACTCTGGAAACACCATATATTTT
TRBV9	TRBJ2-3	-	-	CASSVEASADTQYF	TGTGCCAGCAGCGTAGAGGCTAGCGCAGATACGCAGTATTTT
TRBV27	TRBJ2-5	TRBD1	-	CASSGLGQGTETQYF	TGTGCCAGCAGTGGCCTGGGACAGGGTACCGAGACCCAGTACTTC
TRBV6-4	TRBJ2-2	TRBD1	-	CASRGQGNTGELFF	TGTGCCAGCAGGGGACAGGGGAACACCGGGGAGCTGTTTTTT
TRBV5-1	TRBJ1-1	-	-	CASSFATGNTEAFF	TGCGCCAGCAGCTTCGCGACAGGGAACACTGAAGCTTTCTTT
TRBV20-1	TRBJ2-7	TRBD2	few	CSARGHSSSGSRYEQYF	TGCAGTGCTAGAGGGCACAGCTCCAGCGGGAGTAGGTACGAGCAGTACTTC
TRBV20-1	TRBJ2-2	-	-	CSARAGSTGELFF	TGCAGTGCTAGAGCAGGGTCCACCGGGGAGCTGTTTTTT
TRBV4-2	TRBJ2-1	-	-	CASSQGDYNEQFF	TGTGCCAGCAGCCAAGGGGATTACAATGAGCAGTTCTTC
TRBV3-1	TRBJ1-3	TRBD1	-	CASSPRQGSLGNTIYF	TGTGCCAGCAGCCCCCGACAGGGTTCGCTTGGAAACACCATATATTTT
TRBV2	TRBJ1-3	-	many	CASCRGAGNTIYF	TGTGCCAGCTGTCGGGGTGCGGGAAACACCATATATTTT
TRBV15	TRBJ2-3	TRBD2	-	CATSRALAGGDTQYF	TGTGCCACCAGCAGAGCACTAGCGGGAGGGGATACGCAGTATTTT
TRBV10-1	TRBJ2-5	-	-	CASSAADTGRETQYF	TGCGCCAGCAGTGCCGCGGACACGGGACGGGAGACCCAGTACTTC
TRBV10-3	TRBJ2-5	-	many	CAISEVSETQYF	TGTGCCATCAGTGAGGTCTCGGAGACCCAGTACTTC
TRBV19	TRBJ2-7	TRBD2	few	CASSMTAGLAYEQYF	TGTGCCAGTAGTATGACAGCCGGACTAGCCTACGAGCAGTACTTC
TRBV10-2	TRBJ1-5	-	few	CASRNGGIGGNQPQHF	TGCGCCAGCAGGAATGGGGGGATTGGTGGCAATCAGCCCCAGCATTTT
TRBV12-3/TRBV12-4	TRBJ2-7	TRBD1	few	CASSHRDRVPYEQYF	TGTGCCAGCAGTCACCGGGACAGGGTTCCCTACGAGCAGTACTTC
TRBV3-1	TRBJ2-4	TRBD2	-	CASTLRREAKNIQYF	TGTGCCAGCACCCTCAGGCGGGAGGCCAAAAACATTCAGTACTTC
TRBV7-9	TRBJ2-3	-	-	CASSLYFQGTDTQYF	TGTGCCAGCAGCTTATATTTCCAGGGCACAGATACGCAGTATTTT
TRBV5-1	TRBJ1-1	-	-	CASSEEGSTEAFF	TGCGCCAGCAGCGAGGAGGGGAGTACTGAAGCTTTCTTT
TRBV13	TRBJ1-1	-	-	CASSGPQNTEAFF	TGTGCCAGCAGCGGTCCACAGAACACTGAAGCTTTCTTT
TRBV12-3/TRBV12-4	TRBJ2-1	-	-	CASSFGPDREQFF	TGTGCCAGCAGTTTTGGTCCAGACCGGGAGCAGTTCTTC
TRBV28	TRBJ1-5	-	-	CASSPGDTNNQPQHF	TGTGCCAGCAGTCCCGGGGACACCAACAATCAGCCCCAGCATTTT
TRBV10-2	TRBJ2-2	-	few	CASSPTTNTGELFF	TGCGCCAGCAGCCCGACTACGAACACCGGGGAGCTGTTTTTT
TRBV24-1	TRBJ2-1	-	-	CATSDRSSHARFF	TGTGCCACCAGTGACCGCTCGTCGCACGCACGGTTCTTC
TRBV9	TRBJ2-7	-	once	CASSVQLGFGAEQYF	TGTGCCAGCAGCGTCCAGCTTGGGTTCGGGGCCGAGCAGTACTTC
TRBV7-9	TRBJ1-5	-	-	CASSLVDQPQHF	TGTGCCAGCAGCTTAGTGGATCAGCCCCAGCATTTT
TRBV7-9	TRBJ2-7	-	-	CASSPAEGVGTYEQYF	TGTGCCAGCAGCCCCGCGGAGGGGGTGGGGACCTACGAGCAGTACTTC
TRBV10-3	TRBJ2-7	-	few	CAISEIPHGF	TGTGCCATCAGTGAAATTCCACACGGCTTC
TRBV5-4	TRBJ1-1	TRBD1	-	CASSFRDSTEAFF	TGTGCCAGCAGTTTCCGGGACAGCACTGAAGCTTTCTTT
TRBV5-6	TRBJ1-5	-	-	CASSLGGRQPQHF	TGTGCCAGCAGCTTAGGTGGAAGGCAGCCCCAGCATTTT
TRBV29-1	TRBJ1-4	-	many	CSVERAGDNEKLFF	TGCAGCGTTGAGAGGGCAGGAGACAATGAAAAACTGTTTTTT
TRBV6-6	TRBJ2-7	-	-	CASSWNRESYEQYF	TGTGCCAGCAGCTGGAACAGGGAGAGCTACGAGCAGTACTTC
TRBV11-2	TRBJ2-7	-	-	CASSLAVSYEQYF	TGTGCCAGCAGCTTGGCAGTATCCTACGAGCAGTACTTC
TRBV25-1	TRBJ2-7	TRBD1	many	CASGPRTGSSEQYF	TGTGCCAGCGGACCTCGGACAGGGAGTAGCGAGCAGTACTTC
TRBV9	TRBJ2-6	-	-	CASSAGSSGPNVLTF	TGTGCCAGCAGCGCAGGATCGTCGGGGCCCAACGTCCTGACTTTC
TRBV18	TRBJ2-7	-	-	CASSPNFRGYEQYF	TGTGCCAGCTCACCAAACTTTAGGGGATACGAGCAGTACTTC
TRBV7-8	TRBJ2-7	TRBD2	many	CASSLVSLAGGSYEQYF	TGTGCCAGCAGCTTAGTTTCGCTAGCGGGGGGATCCTACGAGCAGTACTTC
TRBV5-7	TRBJ2-4	TRBD1	-	CASSLATGTGDGLAKNIQYF	TGTGCCAGCAGCTTGGCCACCGGGACAGGGGATGGGTTAGCCAAAAACATTCAGTACTTC
TRBV20-1	TRBJ2-5	TRBD2	few	CSARDSGGETQYF	TGCAGTGCTAGAGACAGCGGGGGAGAGACCCAGTACTTC
TRBV5-1	TRBJ2-5	-	-	CASSLEDSWGETQYF	TGCGCCAGCAGCTTGGAGGACTCCTGGGGAGAGACCCAGTACTTC
TRBV4-1	TRBJ1-6	-	-	CASSQEPPKAGSSLHF	TGCGCCAGCAGCCAAGAACCACCAAAGGCGGGTTCCTCCCTCCACTTT
TRBV28	TRBJ1-5	TRBD1	many	CASSETGQPQHF	TGTGCCAGCAGTGAGACAGGGCAGCCCCAGCATTTT
TRBV10-2	TRBJ1-2	-	few	CASSESGGEYGYTF	TGCGCCAGCAGTGAGTCCGGAGGGGAGTATGGCTACACCTTC
TRBV5-1	TRBJ2-1	TRBD2	few	CASSARTSGGPSYNEQFF	TGCGCCAGCAGCGCGCGGACTAGCGGGGGGCCTTCCTACAATGAGCAGTTCTTC
TRBV5-1	TRBJ2-5	-	-	CASSPQGSEETQYF	TGCGCCAGCAGCCCCCAGGGGTCGGAAGAGACCCAGTACTTC